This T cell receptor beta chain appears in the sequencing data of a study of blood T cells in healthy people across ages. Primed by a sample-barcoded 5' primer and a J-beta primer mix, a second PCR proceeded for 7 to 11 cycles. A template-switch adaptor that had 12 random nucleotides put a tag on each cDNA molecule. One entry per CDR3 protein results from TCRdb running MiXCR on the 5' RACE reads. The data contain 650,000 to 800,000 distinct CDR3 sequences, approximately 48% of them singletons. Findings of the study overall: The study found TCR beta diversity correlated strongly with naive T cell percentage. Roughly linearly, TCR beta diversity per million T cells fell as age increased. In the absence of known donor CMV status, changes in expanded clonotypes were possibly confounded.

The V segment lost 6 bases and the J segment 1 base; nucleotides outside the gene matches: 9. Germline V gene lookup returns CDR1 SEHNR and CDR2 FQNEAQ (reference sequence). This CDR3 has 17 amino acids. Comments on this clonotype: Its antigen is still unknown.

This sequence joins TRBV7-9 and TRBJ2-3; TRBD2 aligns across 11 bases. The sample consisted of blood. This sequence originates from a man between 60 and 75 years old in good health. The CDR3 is CASSLFSGGAGTDTQYF. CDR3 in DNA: TGTGCCAGCAGTTTATTTAGCGGGGGGGCAGGCACAGATACGCAGTATTTT.